This T cell receptor beta chain emerged from a study of T cells after yellow fever vaccination. The study's findings and limits: FACS-sorted repertoires might harbor abundant contaminating clonotypes from the bulk population.

Using its own MiXCR run on the 5' RACE reads, TCRdb lists one record per CDR3 protein. Found here are more than 300,000 distinct CDR3 sequences, roughly a tenth of them singletons; the top ten hold about 3.5%. This clonotype was seen a handful of times. Antigen specificity is unknown. Germline assignment: CDR1 SGHAT and CDR2 FQNNGV. The ends lost 3 bases at V and 9 bases at J; junction bases unmatched: 7. CDR3 length equals 15 residues. This sequence originates from a man in his late teens or twenties who received the YFV17D yellow fever vaccine. The starting material was CD4+ T cells sorted from PBMCs, obtained 45 days after the yellow fever booster vaccination. The rearrangement joins TRBV11-2 to TRBJ2-1; TRBD2 agrees at 11 bases. CDR3 nucleotide sequence: TGTGCCAGCAGCTTTAGCGGGGGGGCCTCACCTGAGCAGTTCTTC. It encodes CASSFSGGASPEQFF.